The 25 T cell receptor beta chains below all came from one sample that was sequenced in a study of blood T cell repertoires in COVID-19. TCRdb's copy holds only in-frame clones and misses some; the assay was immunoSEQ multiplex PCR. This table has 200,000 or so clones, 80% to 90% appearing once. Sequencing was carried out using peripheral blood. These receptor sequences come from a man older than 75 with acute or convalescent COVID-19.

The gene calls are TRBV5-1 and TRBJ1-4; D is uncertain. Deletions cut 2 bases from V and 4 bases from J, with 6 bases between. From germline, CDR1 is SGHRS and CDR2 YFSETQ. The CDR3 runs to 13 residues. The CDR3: CASSLGSNEKLFF. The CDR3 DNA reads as TGCGCCAGCAGCTTAGGGAGTAATGAAAAACTGTTTTTT.

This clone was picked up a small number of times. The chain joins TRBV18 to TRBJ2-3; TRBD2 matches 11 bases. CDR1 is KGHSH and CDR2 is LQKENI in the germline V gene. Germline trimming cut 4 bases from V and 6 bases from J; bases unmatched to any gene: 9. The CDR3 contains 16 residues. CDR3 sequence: CASSQIAGGQLDTQYF. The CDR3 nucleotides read TGTGCCAGCTCACAAATAGCGGGAGGGCAACTGGATACGCAGTATTTT.

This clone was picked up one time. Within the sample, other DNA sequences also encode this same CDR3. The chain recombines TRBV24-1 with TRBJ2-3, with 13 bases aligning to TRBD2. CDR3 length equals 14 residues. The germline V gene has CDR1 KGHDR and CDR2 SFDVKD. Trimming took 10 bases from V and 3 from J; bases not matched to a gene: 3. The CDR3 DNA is TGTGCCACAACTAGCGGGAGGGCAACAGATACGCAGTATTTT. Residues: CATTSGRATDTQYF.

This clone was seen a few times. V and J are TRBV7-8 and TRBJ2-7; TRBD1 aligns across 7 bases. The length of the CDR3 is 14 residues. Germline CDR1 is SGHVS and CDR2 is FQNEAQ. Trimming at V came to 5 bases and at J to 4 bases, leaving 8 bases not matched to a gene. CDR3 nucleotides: TGTGCCAGCAGCCCGGGGACAGTGAATTACGAGCAGTACGTC. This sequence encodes CASSPGTVNYEQYV.

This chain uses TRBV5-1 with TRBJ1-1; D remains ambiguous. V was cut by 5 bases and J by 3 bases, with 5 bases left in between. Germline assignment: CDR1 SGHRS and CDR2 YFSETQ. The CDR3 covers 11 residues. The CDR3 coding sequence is TGCGCCAGCAGACTAGACACTGAAGCTTTCTTT. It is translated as CASRLDTEAFF.

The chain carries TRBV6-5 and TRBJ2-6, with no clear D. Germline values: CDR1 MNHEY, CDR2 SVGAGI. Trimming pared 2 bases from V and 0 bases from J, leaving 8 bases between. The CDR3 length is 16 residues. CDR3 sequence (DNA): TGTGCCAGCAGTTACCCCCCAGGCTCTGGGGCCAACGTCCTGACTTTC. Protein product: CASSYPPGSGANVLTF.

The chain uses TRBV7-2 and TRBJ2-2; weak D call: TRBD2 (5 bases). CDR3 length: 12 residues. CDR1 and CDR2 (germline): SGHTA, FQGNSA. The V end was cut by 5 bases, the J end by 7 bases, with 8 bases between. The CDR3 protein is CASSGRIGELFF. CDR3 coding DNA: TGTGCCAGCAGCGGGAGAATCGGGGAGCTGTTTTTT.

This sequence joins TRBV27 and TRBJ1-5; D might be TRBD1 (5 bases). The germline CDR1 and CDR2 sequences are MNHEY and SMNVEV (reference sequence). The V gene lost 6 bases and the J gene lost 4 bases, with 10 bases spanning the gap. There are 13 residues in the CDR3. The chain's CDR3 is CASRREGNQPQHF. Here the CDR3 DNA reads TGTGCCAGCAGGAGGGAGGGGAATCAGCCCCAGCATTTT.

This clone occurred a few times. CDR3 in amino acids: CAWSVHSGDTQYF. CDR3 sequence (DNA): TGTGCCTGGAGTGTACACTCGGGGGATACGCAGTATTTT. This chain links TRBV30 with TRBJ2-3; a possible D gene is TRBD2 (5 bases). This CDR3 has 13 amino acids. V was shortened by 0 bases and J by 6 bases, with 10 bases between the two germline ends. Germline V lookup: CDR1 GTSNPN, CDR2 SVGIG (reference sequence). Full variable domain (missing parts from reference TRBV30 and TRBJ2-3): SQTIHQWPATLVQPVGSPLSLECTVEGTSNPNLYWYRQAAGRGLQLLFYSVGIGQISSEVPQNLSASRPQDRQFILSSKKLLLSDSGFYLCAWSVHSGDTQYFGPGTRLTVL.

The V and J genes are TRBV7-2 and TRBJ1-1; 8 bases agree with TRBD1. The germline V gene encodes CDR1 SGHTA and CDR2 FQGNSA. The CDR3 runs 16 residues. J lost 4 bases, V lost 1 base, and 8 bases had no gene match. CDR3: CASSLVGGQAGTEAFF. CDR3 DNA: TGTGCCAGCAGCTTAGTTGGGGGACAGGCGGGCACTGAAGCTTTCTTT.

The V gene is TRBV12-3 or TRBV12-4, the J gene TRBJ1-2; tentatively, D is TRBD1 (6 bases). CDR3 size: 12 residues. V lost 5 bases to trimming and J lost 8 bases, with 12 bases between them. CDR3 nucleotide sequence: TGTGCCAGCAGTCCATCAGGGGTAGGCTACACCTTC. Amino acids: CASSPSGVGYTF.

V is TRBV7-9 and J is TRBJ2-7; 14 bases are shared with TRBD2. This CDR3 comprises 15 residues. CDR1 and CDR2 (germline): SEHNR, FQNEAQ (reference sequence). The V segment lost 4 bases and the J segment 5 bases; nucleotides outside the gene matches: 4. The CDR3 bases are TGTGCCAGCAGCTATGGACTAGCGGGAGGCCACGAGCAGTACTTC. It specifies CASSYGLAGGHEQYF.

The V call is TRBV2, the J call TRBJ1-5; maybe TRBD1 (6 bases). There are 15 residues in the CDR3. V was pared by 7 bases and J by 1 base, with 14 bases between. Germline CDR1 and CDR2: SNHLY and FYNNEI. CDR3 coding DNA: TGTGCCAGCAAACCACAGGGATTGAGCAATCAGCCCCAGCATTTT. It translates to CASKPQGLSNQPQHF.

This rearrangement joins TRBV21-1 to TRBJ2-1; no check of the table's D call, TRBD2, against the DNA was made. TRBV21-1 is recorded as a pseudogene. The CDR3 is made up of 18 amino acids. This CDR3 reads CASTPRTSGMGCDVEQFF. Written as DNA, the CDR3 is TGTGCCAGCACCCCGCGGACTAGCGGGATGGGTTGTGATGTTGAGCAGTTCTTC.

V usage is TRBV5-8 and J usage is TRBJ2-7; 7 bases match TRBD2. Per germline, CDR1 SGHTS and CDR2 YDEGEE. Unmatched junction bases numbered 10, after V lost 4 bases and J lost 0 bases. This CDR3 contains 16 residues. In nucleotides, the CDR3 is TGTGCCAGCAGCCTGGGGCTAGCGGCGAGCTCCTACGAGCAGTACTTC. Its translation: CASSLGLAASSYEQYF.

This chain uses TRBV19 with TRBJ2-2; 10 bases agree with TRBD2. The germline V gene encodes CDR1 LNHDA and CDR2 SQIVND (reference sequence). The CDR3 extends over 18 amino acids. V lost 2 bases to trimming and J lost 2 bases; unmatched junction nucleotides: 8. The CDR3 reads CASSIRLAGERNTGELFF. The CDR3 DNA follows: TGTGCCAGTAGTATACGGCTAGCGGGAGAGCGAAACACCGGGGAGCTGTTTTTT.

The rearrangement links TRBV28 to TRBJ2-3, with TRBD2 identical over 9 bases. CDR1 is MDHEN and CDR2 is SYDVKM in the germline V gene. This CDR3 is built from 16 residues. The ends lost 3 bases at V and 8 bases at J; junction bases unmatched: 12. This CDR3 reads CASSLAGAGGIGTQYF. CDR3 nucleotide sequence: TGTGCCAGCAGTTTGGCGGGGGCGGGAGGGATAGGTACGCAGTATTTT.

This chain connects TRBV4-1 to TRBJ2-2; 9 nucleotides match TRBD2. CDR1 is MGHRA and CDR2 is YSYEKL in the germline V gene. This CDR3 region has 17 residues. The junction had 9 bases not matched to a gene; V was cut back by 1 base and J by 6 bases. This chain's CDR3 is CASSQALAGVKSGELFF. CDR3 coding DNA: TGCGCCAGCAGCCAAGCTTTAGCGGGAGTCAAATCCGGGGAGCTGTTTTTT.

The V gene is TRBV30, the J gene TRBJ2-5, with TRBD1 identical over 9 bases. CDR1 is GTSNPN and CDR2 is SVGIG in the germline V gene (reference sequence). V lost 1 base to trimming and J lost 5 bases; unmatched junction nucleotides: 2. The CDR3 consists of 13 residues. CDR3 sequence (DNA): TGTGCCTGGAGTGCGGACAGGGGTGAGACCCAGTACTTC. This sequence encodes CAWSADRGETQYF.

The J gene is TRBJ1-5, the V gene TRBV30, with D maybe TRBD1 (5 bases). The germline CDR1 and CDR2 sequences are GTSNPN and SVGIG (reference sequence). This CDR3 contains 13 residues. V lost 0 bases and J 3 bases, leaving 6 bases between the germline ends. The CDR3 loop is CAWSVQVNQPQHF. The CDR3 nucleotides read TGTGCCTGGAGTGTACAGGTCAATCAGCCCCAGCATTTT.

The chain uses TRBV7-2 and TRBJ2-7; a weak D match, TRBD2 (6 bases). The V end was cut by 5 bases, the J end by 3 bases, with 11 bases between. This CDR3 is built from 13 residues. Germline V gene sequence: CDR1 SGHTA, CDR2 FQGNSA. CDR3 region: CASSPQGLYEQYV. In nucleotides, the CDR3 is TGTGCCAGCAGCCCCCAGGGACTCTACGAGCAGTACGTC.

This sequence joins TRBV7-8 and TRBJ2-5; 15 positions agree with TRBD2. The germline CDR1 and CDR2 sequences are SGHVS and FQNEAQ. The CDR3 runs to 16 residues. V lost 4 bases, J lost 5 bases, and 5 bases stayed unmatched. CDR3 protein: CASSSGLAGGSETQYF. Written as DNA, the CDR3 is TGTGCCAGCAGCTCGGGACTAGCGGGAGGATCGGAGACCCAGTACTTC.

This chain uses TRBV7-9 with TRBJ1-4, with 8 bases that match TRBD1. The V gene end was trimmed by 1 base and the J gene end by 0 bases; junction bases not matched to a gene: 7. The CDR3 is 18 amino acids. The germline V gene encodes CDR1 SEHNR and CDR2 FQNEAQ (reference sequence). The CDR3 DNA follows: TGTGCCAGCAGCTTAGGAGCCGTGACAGGGGCAACTAATGAAAAACTGTTTTTT. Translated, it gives CASSLGAVTGATNEKLFF.

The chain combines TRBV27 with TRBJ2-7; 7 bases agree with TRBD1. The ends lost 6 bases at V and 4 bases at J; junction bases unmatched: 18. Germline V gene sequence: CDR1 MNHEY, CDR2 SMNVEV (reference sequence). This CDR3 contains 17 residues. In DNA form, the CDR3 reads TGTGCCAGCAGGAACTATGGGTCCTCGGGACAGAAGTACGAGCAGTACTTC. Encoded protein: CASRNYGSSGQKYEQYF.

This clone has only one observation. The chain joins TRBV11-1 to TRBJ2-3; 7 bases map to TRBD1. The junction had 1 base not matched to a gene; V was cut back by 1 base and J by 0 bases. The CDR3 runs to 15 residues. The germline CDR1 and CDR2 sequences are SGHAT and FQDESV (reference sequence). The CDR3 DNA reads TGTGCCAGCAGCTTAGAACAGGGGAGCACAGATACGCAGTATTTT. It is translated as CASSLEQGSTDTQYF.